These 25 T cell receptor beta chains originate from one sample sequenced in a study of cytomegalovirus exposure and HLA in healthy donors. PCR employed 60 Vbeta and 13 Jbeta primers. Method: immunoSEQ multiplex PCR; TCRdb's copy keeps in-frame clones and lacks some. The top ten hold over 0.95% of the sample, which has 200,000 to 250,000 clones, around 89% seen once. Sequences were obtained from PBMCs. These receptor sequences come from a woman between 18 and 30 years old in good health and CMV-seronegative.

The rearrangement joins TRBV5-5 to TRBJ2-1; the match to TRBD2 covers 11 bases. Per germline, CDR1 SGHKS and CDR2 YYEKEE (reference sequence). With 3 bases clipped from V and 4 bases from J, the junction kept 3 bases outside the gene matches. The CDR3 is 15 residues long. As DNA, the CDR3 is TGTGCCAGCAGCTCTAGCGGGGGGACATACAATGAGCAGTTCTTC. Amino acid sequence: CASSSSGGTYNEQFF.

This clone was counted only a few times. CDR3 sequence (DNA): TGTGCCAGCAGCTTACGGGACAGGGGCTCTCAGCCCCAGCATTTT. Translation gives CASSLRDRGSQPQHF. The V call is TRBV7-2, the J call TRBJ1-5, with 10 nucleotides matching TRBD1. Germline V gene data show CDR1 as SGHTA and CDR2 as FQGNSA. The CDR3 consists of 15 residues. With V trimmed by 2 bases and J by 6 bases, 4 bases remained unmatched.

The chain employs TRBV6-4 and TRBJ2-3, with 12 nucleotides matching TRBD2. The length of the CDR3 is 15 residues. J was trimmed by 3 bases and V by 3 bases; bases with no gene match: 1. Germline assignment: CDR1 MRHNA and CDR2 SNTAGT. This CDR3 is CASSEGLAGTDTQYF. The CDR3 DNA reads as TGTGCCAGCAGTGAAGGACTAGCGGGAACAGATACGCAGTATTTT.

This clone was detected only a few times. V gene TRBV27 combines with J gene TRBJ2-7, with D tentatively TRBD1 (5 bases). The CDR3 consists of 15 residues. Germline CDR1 and CDR2: MNHEY and SMNVEV (reference sequence). The germline V and J ends were trimmed by 0 bases and 0 bases, with 9 bases remaining between them. The CDR3 loop reads CASSLSLRGSYEQYF. The CDR3 coding sequence is TGTGCCAGCAGTTTATCGCTTAGGGGCTCCTACGAGCAGTACTTC.

The chain employs TRBV29-1 and TRBJ2-7, with 7 bases that match TRBD2. The trim removed 6 bases at V and 1 base at J, leaving 9 bases unmatched. This CDR3 contains 14 residues. The germline gives CDR1 SQVTM, CDR2 ANQGSEA. The CDR3 here is CSVGGSSGSYEQYF. In DNA, the CDR3 is TGCAGCGTGGGCGGGAGCTCGGGTTCCTACGAGCAGTACTTC.

CDR3 nucleotide sequence: TGTGCCAGTAGTATAGGTACAGGGCCCCGAGGCTACACCTTC. Its protein is CASSIGTGPRGYTF. The chain couples TRBV19 to TRBJ1-2, with D tentatively TRBD1 (6 bases). The CDR3 runs 14 residues. The germline CDR1 and CDR2 sequences are LNHDA and SQIVND (reference sequence). Trimming took 1 base from V and 8 from J, leaving 14 bases between them.

This chain links TRBV13 with TRBJ1-2; D not resolved. V was trimmed by 0 bases and J by 1 base, leaving 15 bases between them. Germline CDR1 is PRHDT and CDR2 is FYEKMQ (reference sequence). This CDR3 has 17 residues. CDR3 protein: CASSLGRDGAVNYGYTF. The CDR3 region has the DNA TGTGCCAGCAGCTTAGGCCGCGATGGAGCTGTTAACTATGGCTACACCTTC.

The rearrangement joins TRBV19 to TRBJ2-1; 9 bases align to TRBD2. Trimming removed 5 bases from V and 4 bases from J; junction bases left unmatched: 6. Germline values: CDR1 LNHDA, CDR2 SQIVND (reference sequence). The length of the CDR3 is 15 residues. CDR3 nucleotides: TGTGCCAGTAGTCTGGGGCGGGGGGGGTACAATGAGCAGTTCTTC. This gives the protein CASSLGRGGYNEQFF.

J is TRBJ2-3 and V is TRBV19; maybe TRBD2 (5 bases). Germline V gene sequence: CDR1 LNHDA, CDR2 SQIVND (reference sequence). Deletions cut 1 base from V and 2 bases from J, with 10 bases between. The CDR3 contains 15 residues. The CDR3 DNA is TGTGCCAGTAGTATAGCAGCGGCAGCCACAGATACGCAGTATTTT. It translates to CASSIAAAATDTQYF. Full variable domain (missing parts from reference TRBV19 and TRBJ2-3): DGGITQSPKYLFRKEGQNVTLSCEQNLNHDAMYWYRQDPGQGLRLIYYSQIVNDFQKGDIAEGYSVSREKKESFPLTVTSAQKNPTAFYLCASSIAAAATDTQYFGPGTRLTVL.

The chain is built from TRBV9 and TRBJ2-1; 8 bases line up with TRBD2. The CDR3 runs to 14 residues. CDR1 and CDR2 (germline): SGDLS, YYNGEE. The V and J ends lost 3 bases and 7 bases, in that order; junction bases with no gene match: 6. The CDR3 DNA is TGTGCCAGCAGCGCAGGCGGGGGGCTGAATGAGCAGTTCTTC. Translating gives CASSAGGGLNEQFF.

The rearrangement links TRBV7-9 to TRBJ1-6, with 7 bases fitting TRBD1. This CDR3 spans 13 amino acids. V shed 11 bases, J shed 5 bases, and the junction held 6 bases outside the gene matches. The germline V gene encodes CDR1 SEHNR and CDR2 FQNEAQ (reference sequence). The CDR3 sequence: CAALTGNNSPLHF. CDR3 sequence (DNA): TGTGCCGCGTTGACAGGGAATAATTCACCCCTCCACTTT.

The rearrangement links TRBV10-1 to TRBJ2-4, with D possibly matching TRBD1 (6 bases). This CDR3 has 16 residues. V gave up 3 bases and J gave up 0 bases, with 12 bases separating them. Germline V lookup: CDR1 WNHNN, CDR2 SYGVQD (reference sequence). CDR3 sequence: CASSEYRVLAKNIQYF. The DNA of the CDR3 is TGCGCCAGCAGTGAATACAGGGTTCTAGCCAAAAACATTCAGTACTTC.

V usage is TRBV5-1 and J usage is TRBJ1-1; 8 bases are shared with TRBD1. V was pared by 0 bases and J by 4 bases, with 5 bases of the junction left unmatched. The CDR3 covers 15 residues. Per the germline V gene, CDR1 is SGHRS and CDR2 is YFSETQ. The CDR3 DNA is TGCGCCAGCAGCTTGGATCGACAGGGGATCACTGAAGCTTTCTTT. Its protein is CASSLDRQGITEAFF.

The chain joins TRBV7-9 to TRBJ2-7; a possible D gene is TRBD1 (5 bases). V was pared by 5 bases and J by 0 bases, with 14 bases between. The CDR3 spans 15 residues. The germline V gene encodes CDR1 SEHNR and CDR2 FQNEAQ (reference sequence). The CDR3 nucleotides read TGTGCCAGCAGCCGAGTCCCGGACAACTCCTACGAGCAGTACTTC. Residues: CASSRVPDNSYEQYF.

This sequence joins TRBV30 and TRBJ2-1; a weak D match, TRBD2 (5 bases). Between the trimmed V and J ends, which lost 1 base and 8 bases, there was a span of 12 bases. The V gene's germline CDR1 is GTSNPN and CDR2 SVGIG (reference sequence). The CDR3 runs to 13 residues. CDR3 sequence (DNA): TGTGCCTGGAGTGGAGGGCCTTACGATGAGCAGTTCTTC. It yields the protein CAWSGGPYDEQFF.

V is TRBV10-1 and J is TRBJ1-3; D uncertain. The CDR3 runs 15 residues. The V end lost 0 bases, the J end lost 0 bases, and 6 bases lay between the germline ends. The germline CDR1 and CDR2 sequences are WNHNN and SYGVQD (reference sequence). CDR3 protein: CASSESRSSGNTIYF. CDR3 sequence (DNA): TGCGCCAGCAGTGAGTCTAGGAGCTCTGGAAACACCATATATTTT.

In its sample, this clone was seen a few times. The chain couples TRBV29-1 to TRBJ1-2; 9 bases align to TRBD1. Germline V gene lookup returns CDR1 SQVTM and CDR2 ANQGSEA. V lost 5 bases to trimming and J lost 5 bases; unmatched junction nucleotides: 3. The CDR3 runs 12 residues. The CDR3 loop reads CSVPQGAYGYTF. The CDR3 DNA is TGCAGCGTTCCACAGGGGGCGTATGGCTACACCTTC.

Concerning this clone: One end of the junction varies from germline; a read error may be responsible. This chain joins TRBV19 and TRBJ2-5; 8 positions match TRBD2. The CDR3 has 16 residues. Looked up from germline, CDR1 is LNHDA and CDR2 is SQIVND (reference sequence). CDR3 DNA sequence: TGTGCCAGTAGTCTAGAAGGGCGGGGGGCAGGGGAGACCCAGTACTTC. Amino acids: CASSLEGRGAGETQYF. Variable domain in full (rest from reference TRBV19 and TRBJ2-5): DGGITQSPKYLFRKEGQNVTLSCEQNLNHDAMYWYRQDPGQGLRLIYYSQIVNDFQKGDIAEGYSVSREKKESFPLTVTSAQKNPTAFYLCASSLEGRGAGETQYFGPGTRLLVL.

This sequence joins TRBV11-3 and TRBJ2-7; D possibly corresponds to TRBD1 (6 bases). The length of the CDR3 is 14 residues. Germline V gives CDR1 SGHNT, CDR2 YENEEA. Trimming removed 5 bases at V and 2 bases at J, with 13 bases between. CDR3 loop: CASSAGAGAYEQYF. CDR3 DNA sequence: TGTGCCAGCAGCGCAGGGGCAGGGGCCTACGAGCAGTACTTC. The whole variable domain, remainder taken from reference TRBV11-3 and TRBJ2-7, is EAGVVQSPRYKIIEKKQPVAFWCNPISGHNTLYWYLQNLGQGPELLIRYENEEAVDDSQLPKDRFSAERLKGVDSTLKIQPAELGDSAVYLCASSAGAGAYEQYFGPGTRLTVT.

The chain recombines TRBV5-4 with TRBJ2-7; D gene ambiguous. CDR1 and CDR2 from the germline V gene are SGHNT and YYREEE (reference sequence). V was trimmed by 0 bases and J by 0 bases, leaving 7 bases between them. CDR3 length: 14 residues. The DNA for the CDR3 is TGTGCCAGCAGCTTGGTTGAGAGCTCCTACGAGCAGTACTTC. Translating it yields CASSLVESSYEQYF.

The chain joins TRBV25-1 to TRBJ1-1, with D uncertain. The CDR3 has 13 amino acids. Germline loops: CDR1 MGHDK, CDR2 SYGVNS. The V gene lost 2 bases and the J gene lost 10 bases, with 14 bases spanning the gap. For the CDR3, the DNA is TGTGCCAGCAGTGAAGGGTCCAGGCGGGGAGCTTTCTTT. Its translation: CASSEGSRRGAFF.

The chain links TRBV5-1 to TRBJ2-7; no clear D gene. The CDR3 is 12 amino acids. Germline V gene sequence: CDR1 SGHRS, CDR2 YFSETQ. V dropped 0 bases and J dropped 6 bases, with 7 bases sitting between them. Written as DNA, the CDR3 is TGCGCCAGCAGCTTGGGCGTTGGCGAGCAGTACTTC. Translation: CASSLGVGEQYF.

The V and J genes are TRBV5-6 and TRBJ1-2; TRBD1 is a possible D gene (5 bases). Germline values: CDR1 SGHDT, CDR2 YYEEEE. Trimming took 4 bases from V and 8 from J, leaving 21 bases between them. The CDR3 is 15 amino acids. CDR3 loop: CASSLGRVLIDGYTF. CDR3 nucleotide sequence: TGTGCCAGCAGCCTGGGCAGGGTATTAATCGACGGCTACACCTTC.

The chain carries TRBV5-1 and TRBJ1-1, with 7 bases fitting TRBD1. V was clipped by 5 bases and J by 10 bases; unmatched bases: 20. Germline V CDR1 and CDR2: SGHRS, YFSETQ. The CDR3 contains 16 residues. CDR3 nucleotides: TGCGCCAGCAGAATAGGAGCTGACCTAAGCCCAGGGGGAGCTTTCTTT. Protein product: CASRIGADLSPGGAFF.

The chain uses TRBV2 and TRBJ2-5, with a weak D call TRBD2 (6 bases). V lost 3 bases, J lost 1 base, and 12 bases lay in between. CDR3 length equals 15 residues. Germline lookup yields CDR1 SNHLY and CDR2 FYNNEI. The CDR3 spells CASSEIPGVQETQYF. As DNA, the CDR3 is TGTGCCAGCAGTGAGATCCCGGGAGTCCAAGAGACCCAGTACTTC.